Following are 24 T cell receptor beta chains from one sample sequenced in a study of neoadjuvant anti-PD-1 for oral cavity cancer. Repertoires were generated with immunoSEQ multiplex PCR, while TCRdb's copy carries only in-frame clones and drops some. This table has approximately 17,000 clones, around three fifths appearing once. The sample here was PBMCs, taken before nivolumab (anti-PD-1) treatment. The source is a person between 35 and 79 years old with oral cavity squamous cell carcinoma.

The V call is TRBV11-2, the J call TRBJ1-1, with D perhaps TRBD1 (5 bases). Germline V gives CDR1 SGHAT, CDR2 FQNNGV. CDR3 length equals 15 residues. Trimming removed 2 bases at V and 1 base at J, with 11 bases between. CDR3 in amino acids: CASSLSQGTNTEAFF. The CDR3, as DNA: TGTGCCAGCAGCTTAAGCCAGGGAACGAACACTGAAGCTTTCTTT.

For the CDR3, the DNA is TGTGCCAGCAGCCAAGATCGCCCGACTAGTGGAACATACAATGAGCAGTTCTTC. This codes for CASSQDRPTSGTYNEQFF. V usage is TRBV4-2 and J usage is TRBJ2-1; a weak D match, TRBD2 (6 bases). The V gene lost 0 bases and the J gene lost 4 bases, with 19 bases spanning the gap. The germline CDR1 and CDR2 sequences are LGHNA and YNFKEQ. The CDR3 has 18 amino acids.

The CDR3 is CASSSSLSGQSHNEQFF. In DNA form, the CDR3 reads TGCGCCAGCAGCTCTTCTCTCTCGGGTCAGAGCCACAATGAGCAGTTCTTC. This chain connects TRBV5-1 to TRBJ2-1; D not certain. This CDR3 has 17 amino acids. CDR1 and CDR2 (germline): SGHRS, YFSETQ. Trimming took off 3 bases at V and 5 bases at J, with 21 bases between the two ends.

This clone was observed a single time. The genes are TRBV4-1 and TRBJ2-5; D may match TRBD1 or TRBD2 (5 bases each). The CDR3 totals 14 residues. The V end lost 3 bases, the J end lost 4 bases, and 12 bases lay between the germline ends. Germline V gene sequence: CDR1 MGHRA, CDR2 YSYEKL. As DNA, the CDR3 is TGCGCCAGCAGCCAGTGGGACGGCTTAGAGACCCAGTACTTC. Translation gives CASSQWDGLETQYF.

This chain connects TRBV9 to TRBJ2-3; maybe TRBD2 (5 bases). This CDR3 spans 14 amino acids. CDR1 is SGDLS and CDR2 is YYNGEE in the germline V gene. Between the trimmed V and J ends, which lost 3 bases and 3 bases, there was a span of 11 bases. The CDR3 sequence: CASSAERNTDTQYF. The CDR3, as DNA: TGTGCCAGCAGCGCGGAGCGGAATACAGATACGCAGTATTTT.

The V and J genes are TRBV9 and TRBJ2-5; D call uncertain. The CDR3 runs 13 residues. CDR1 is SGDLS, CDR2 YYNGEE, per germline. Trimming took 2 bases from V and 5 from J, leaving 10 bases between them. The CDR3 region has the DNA TGTGCCAGCAGCGTTGGGCTGGGTGAGACCCAGTACTTC. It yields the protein CASSVGLGETQYF.

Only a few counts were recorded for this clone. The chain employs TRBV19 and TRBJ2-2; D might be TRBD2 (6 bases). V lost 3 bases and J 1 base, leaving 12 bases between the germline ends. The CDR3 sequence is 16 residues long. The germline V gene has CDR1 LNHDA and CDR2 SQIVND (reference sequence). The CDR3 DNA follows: TGTGCCAGTAGTATGGGGACTTCCGTGAACACCGGGGAGCTGTTTTTT. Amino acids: CASSMGTSVNTGELFF.

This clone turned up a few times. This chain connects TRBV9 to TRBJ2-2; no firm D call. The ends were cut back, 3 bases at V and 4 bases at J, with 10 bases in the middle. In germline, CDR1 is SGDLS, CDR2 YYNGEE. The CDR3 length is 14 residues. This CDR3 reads CASSEAGTTGELFF. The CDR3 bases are TGTGCCAGCAGCGAAGCAGGAACCACCGGGGAGCTGTTTTTT.

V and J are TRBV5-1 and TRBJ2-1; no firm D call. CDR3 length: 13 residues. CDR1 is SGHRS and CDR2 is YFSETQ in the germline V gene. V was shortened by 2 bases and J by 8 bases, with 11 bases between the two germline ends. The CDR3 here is CASSLTPKDEQFF. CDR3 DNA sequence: TGCGCCAGCAGCTTAACCCCCAAAGATGAGCAGTTCTTC.

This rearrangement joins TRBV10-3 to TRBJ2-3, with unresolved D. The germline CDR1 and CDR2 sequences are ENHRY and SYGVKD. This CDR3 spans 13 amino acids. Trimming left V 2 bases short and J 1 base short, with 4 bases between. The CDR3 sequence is CAISEVGTDTQYF. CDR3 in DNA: TGTGCCATCAGTGAGGTGGGCACAGATACGCAGTATTTT.

The CDR3 sequence: CASSPGLVYNEQFF. CDR3 nucleotide sequence: TGTGCCAGCAGTCCGGGACTAGTATACAATGAGCAGTTCTTC. V gene TRBV2 combines with J gene TRBJ2-1; 8 bases map to TRBD2. Germline trimming cut 5 bases from V and 4 bases from J; bases unmatched to any gene: 4. This CDR3 contains 14 residues. Germline CDR1 SNHLY, CDR2 FYNNEI.

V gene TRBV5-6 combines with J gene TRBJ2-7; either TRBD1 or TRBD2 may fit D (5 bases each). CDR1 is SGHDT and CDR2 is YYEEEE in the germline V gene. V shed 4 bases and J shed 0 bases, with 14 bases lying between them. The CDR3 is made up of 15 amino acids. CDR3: CASSTRDRLSYEQYF. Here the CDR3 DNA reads TGTGCCAGCAGCACCCGGGACCGACTCTCCTACGAGCAGTACTTC.

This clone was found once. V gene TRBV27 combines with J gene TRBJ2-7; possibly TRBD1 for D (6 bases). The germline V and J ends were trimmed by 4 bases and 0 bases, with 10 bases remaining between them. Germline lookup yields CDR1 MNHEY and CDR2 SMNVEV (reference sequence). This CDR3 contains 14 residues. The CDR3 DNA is TGTGCCAGCAGTTCCCAGGGGTTCTCCTACGAGCAGTACTTC. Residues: CASSSQGFSYEQYF.

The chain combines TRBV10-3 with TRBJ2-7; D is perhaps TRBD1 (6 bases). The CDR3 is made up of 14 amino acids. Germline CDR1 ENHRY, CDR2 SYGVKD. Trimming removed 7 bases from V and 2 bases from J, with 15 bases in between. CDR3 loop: CAIKGAGDPYEQYF. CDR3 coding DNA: TGTGCCATCAAGGGAGCAGGGGATCCCTACGAGCAGTACTTC.

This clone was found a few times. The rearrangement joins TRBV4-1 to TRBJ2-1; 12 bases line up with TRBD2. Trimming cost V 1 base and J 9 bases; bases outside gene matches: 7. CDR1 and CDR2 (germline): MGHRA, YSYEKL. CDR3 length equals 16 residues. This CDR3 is CASSQGWTSGTGEQFF. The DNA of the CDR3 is TGCGCCAGCAGCCAAGGCTGGACTAGCGGGACCGGTGAGCAGTTCTTC.

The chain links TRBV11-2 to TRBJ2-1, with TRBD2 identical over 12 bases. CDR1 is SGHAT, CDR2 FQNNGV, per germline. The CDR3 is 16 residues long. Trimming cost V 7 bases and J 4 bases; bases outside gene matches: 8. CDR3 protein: CASTPRLAGVYNEQFF. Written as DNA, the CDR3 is TGTGCCAGCACCCCCCGACTAGCGGGAGTATACAATGAGCAGTTCTTC. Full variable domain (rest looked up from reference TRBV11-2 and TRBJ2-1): EAGVAQSPRYKIIEKRQSVAFWCNPISGHATLYWYQQILGQGPKLLIQFQNNGVVDDSQLPKDRFSAERLKGVDSTLKIQPAKLEDSAVYLCASTPRLAGVYNEQFFGPGTRLTVL.

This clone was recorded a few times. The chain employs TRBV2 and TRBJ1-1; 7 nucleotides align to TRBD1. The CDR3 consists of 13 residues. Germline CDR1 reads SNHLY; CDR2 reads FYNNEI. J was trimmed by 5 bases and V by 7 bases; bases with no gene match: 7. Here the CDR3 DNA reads TGTGCCAGCACGAGACAGGGTAGAACTGAAGCTTTCTTT. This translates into CASTRQGRTEAFF.

As DNA, the CDR3 is TGTGCCAGCAGCTCCTGGGGAGGGGTTAATCAGCCCCAGCATTTT. Protein product: CASSSWGGVNQPQHF. The rearrangement joins TRBV9 to TRBJ1-5; maybe TRBD1 (5 bases). Germline assignment: CDR1 SGDLS and CDR2 YYNGEE. With 4 bases removed from V and 4 bases from J, the gap between germline ends came to 15 bases. The CDR3 covers 15 residues.

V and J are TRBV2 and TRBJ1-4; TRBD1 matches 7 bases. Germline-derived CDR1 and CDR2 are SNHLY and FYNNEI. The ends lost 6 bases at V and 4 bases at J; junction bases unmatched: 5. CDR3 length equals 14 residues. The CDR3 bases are TGTGCCAGCAGCGAGGGACAGATTAATGAAAAACTGTTTTTT. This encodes CASSEGQINEKLFF.

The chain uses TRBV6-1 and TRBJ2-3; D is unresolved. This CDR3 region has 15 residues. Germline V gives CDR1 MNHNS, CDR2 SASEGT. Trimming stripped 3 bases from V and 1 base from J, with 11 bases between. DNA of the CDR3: TGTGCCAGCAGTGATCGTCCCGCTCGCACAGATACGCAGTATTTT. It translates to CASSDRPARTDTQYF.

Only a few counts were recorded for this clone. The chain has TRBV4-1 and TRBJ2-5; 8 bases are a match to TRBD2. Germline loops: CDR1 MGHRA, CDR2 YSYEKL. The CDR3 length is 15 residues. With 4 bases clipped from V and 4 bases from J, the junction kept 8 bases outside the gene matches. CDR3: CASSPRSGSRETQYF. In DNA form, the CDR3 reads TGCGCCAGCAGCCCGCGGAGCGGGAGTCGAGAGACCCAGTACTTC.

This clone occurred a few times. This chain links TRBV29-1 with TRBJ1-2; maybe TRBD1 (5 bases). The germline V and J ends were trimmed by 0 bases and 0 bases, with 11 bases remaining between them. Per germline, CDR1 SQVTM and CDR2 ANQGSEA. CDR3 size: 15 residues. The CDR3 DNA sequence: TGCAGCGTTGAAGATAACAGGTTAGCTAACTATGGCTACACCTTC. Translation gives CSVEDNRLANYGYTF.

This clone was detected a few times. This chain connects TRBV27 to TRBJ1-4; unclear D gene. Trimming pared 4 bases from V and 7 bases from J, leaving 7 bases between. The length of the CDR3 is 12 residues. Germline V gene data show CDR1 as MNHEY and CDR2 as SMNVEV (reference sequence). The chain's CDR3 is CASSSSGEKLFF. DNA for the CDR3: TGTGCCAGCAGTTCGTCCGGTGAAAAACTGTTTTTT.

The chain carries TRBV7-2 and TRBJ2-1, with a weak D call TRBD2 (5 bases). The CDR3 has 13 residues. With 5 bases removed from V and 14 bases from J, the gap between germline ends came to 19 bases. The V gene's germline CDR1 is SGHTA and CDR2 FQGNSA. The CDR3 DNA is TGTGCCAGCAGCACGGGCCACGGGGAAATGGAGTTCTTC. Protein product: CASSTGHGEMEFF.